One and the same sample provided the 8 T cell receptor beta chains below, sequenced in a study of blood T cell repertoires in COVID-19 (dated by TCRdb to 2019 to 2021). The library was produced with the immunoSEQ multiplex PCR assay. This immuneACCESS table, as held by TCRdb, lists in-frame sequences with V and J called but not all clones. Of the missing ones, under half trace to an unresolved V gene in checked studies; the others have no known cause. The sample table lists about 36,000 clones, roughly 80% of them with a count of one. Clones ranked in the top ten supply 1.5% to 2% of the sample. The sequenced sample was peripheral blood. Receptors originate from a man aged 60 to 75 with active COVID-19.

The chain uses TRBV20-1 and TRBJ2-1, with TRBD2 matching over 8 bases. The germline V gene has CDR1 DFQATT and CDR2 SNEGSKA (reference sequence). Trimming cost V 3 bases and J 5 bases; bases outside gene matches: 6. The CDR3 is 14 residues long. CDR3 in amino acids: CSASTSGTNNEQFF. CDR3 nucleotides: TGCAGTGCTAGTACTAGCGGTACTAACAATGAGCAGTTCTTC.

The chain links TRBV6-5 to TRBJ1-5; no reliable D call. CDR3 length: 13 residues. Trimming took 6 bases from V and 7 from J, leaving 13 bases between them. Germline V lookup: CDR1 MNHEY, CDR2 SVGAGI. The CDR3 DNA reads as TGTGCCAGCAGCCGGTCACGAGGACAGCCCCAGCATTTT. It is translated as CASSRSRGQPQHF.

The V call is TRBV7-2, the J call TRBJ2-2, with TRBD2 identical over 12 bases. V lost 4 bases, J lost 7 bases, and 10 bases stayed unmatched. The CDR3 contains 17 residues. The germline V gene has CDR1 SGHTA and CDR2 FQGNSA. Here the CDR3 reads CASSSGASGRAGGELFF. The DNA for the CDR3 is TGTGCCAGCAGCTCTGGGGCTAGCGGGAGGGCCGGCGGGGAGCTGTTTTTT.

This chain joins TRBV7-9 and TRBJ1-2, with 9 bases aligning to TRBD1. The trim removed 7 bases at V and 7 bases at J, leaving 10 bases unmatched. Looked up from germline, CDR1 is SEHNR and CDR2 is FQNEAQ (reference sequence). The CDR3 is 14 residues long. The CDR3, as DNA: TGTGCCAGCACCGCCGAGGACAGGGGCCCTGGCTACACCTTC. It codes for CASTAEDRGPGYTF.

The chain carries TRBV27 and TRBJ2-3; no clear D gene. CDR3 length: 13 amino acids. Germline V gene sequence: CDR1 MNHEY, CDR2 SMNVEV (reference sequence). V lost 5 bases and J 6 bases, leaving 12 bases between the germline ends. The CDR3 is CASSHESMDTQYF. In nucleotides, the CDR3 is TGTGCCAGCAGTCATGAGTCCATGGATACGCAGTATTTT.

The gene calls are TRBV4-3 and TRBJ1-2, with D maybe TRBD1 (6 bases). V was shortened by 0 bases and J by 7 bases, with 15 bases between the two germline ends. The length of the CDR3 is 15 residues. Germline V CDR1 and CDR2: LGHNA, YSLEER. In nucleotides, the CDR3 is TGCGCCAGCAGCCAAGAACCAGGGGCAGTCGGTGGCTACACCTTC. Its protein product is CASSQEPGAVGGYTF.

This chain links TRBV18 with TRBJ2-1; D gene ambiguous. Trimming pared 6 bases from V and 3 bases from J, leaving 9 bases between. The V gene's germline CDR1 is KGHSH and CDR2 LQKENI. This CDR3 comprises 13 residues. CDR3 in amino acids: CASSLESYNEQFF. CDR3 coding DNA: TGTGCCAGCTCGCTGGAGAGCTACAATGAGCAGTTCTTC.

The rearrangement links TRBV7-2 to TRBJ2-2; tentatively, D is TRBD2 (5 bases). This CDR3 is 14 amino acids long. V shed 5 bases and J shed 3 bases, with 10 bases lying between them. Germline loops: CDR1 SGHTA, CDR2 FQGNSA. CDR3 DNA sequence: TGTGCCAGCAGCCCCCGGGGTGACACCGGGGAGCTGTTTTTT. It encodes CASSPRGDTGELFF. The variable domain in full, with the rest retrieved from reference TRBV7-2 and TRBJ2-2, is GAGVSQSPSNKVTEKGKDVELRCDPISGHTALYWYRQSLGQGLEFLIYFQGNSAPDKSGLPSDRFSAERTGGSVSTLTIQRTQQEDSAVYLCASSPRGDTGELFFGEGSRLTVL.